Below, 28 T cell receptor beta chains from the same sample are listed, as sequenced in a study of blood T cell repertoires in COVID-19. Sequencing used immunoSEQ multiplex PCR; TCRdb keeps in-frame clones, though not all of them. The sample consists of over 100,000 clones, 75% to 85% of them appearing once. Sequenced sample: peripheral blood. These receptor sequences come from a man in his sixties or seventies with acute or convalescent COVID-19.

The chain links TRBV28 to TRBJ1-1; D unclear. The CDR3 covers 13 residues. V was pared by 4 bases and J by 1 base, with 7 bases between. Germline loops: CDR1 MDHEN, CDR2 SYDVKM. CDR3 protein: CASSSGSNTEAFF. The CDR3 nucleotides read TGTGCCAGCAGTTCCGGGTCGAACACTGAAGCTTTCTTT.

This clone was seen more than once but under ten times. This chain links TRBV19 with TRBJ2-3; weak D call: TRBD1 (6 bases). V lost 4 bases, J lost 1 base, and 15 bases lay in between. Per the germline V gene, CDR1 is LNHDA and CDR2 is SQIVND (reference sequence). The CDR3 covers 16 residues. CDR3 DNA sequence: TGTGCCAGTAGTAAACTTCAGGGGAGCGGCACAGATACGCAGTATTTT. It translates to CASSKLQGSGTDTQYF.

The chain carries TRBV28 and TRBJ1-1; tentative D call: TRBD1 (5 bases). The germline CDR1 and CDR2 sequences are MDHEN and SYDVKM. Trimming removed 5 bases at V and 4 bases at J, with 14 bases between. The CDR3 covers 14 residues. The CDR3 sequence is CASSRGGSGTEAFF. The DNA of the CDR3 is TGTGCCAGCAGTCGGGGGGGAAGTGGCACTGAAGCTTTCTTT.

The rearrangement links TRBV30 to TRBJ1-2, with TRBD1 matching 9 bases. CDR1 is GTSNPN and CDR2 is SVGIG in the germline V gene (reference sequence). The CDR3 contains 12 residues. The trim removed 4 bases at V and 8 bases at J, leaving 5 bases unmatched. The CDR3 region is CAWTTGGWGYTF. The CDR3 DNA follows: TGTGCCTGGACTACAGGGGGCTGGGGCTACACCTTC. The full variable domain, in which reference TRBV30 and TRBJ1-2 provide the parts outside the CDR3, is SQTIHQWPATLVQPVGSPLSLECTVEGTSNPNLYWYRQAAGRGLQLLFYSVGIGQISSEVPQNLSASRPQDRQFILSSKKLLLSDSGFYLCAWTTGGWGYTFGSGTRLTVV.

The V gene is TRBV12-3 or TRBV12-4, the J gene TRBJ1-2, with D perhaps matching TRBD1 (6 bases). V dropped 6 bases and J dropped 2 bases, with 10 bases sitting between them. The CDR3 is 13 amino acids. CDR3 amino acids: CASRKTGNYGYTF. CDR3 sequence (DNA): TGTGCCAGCAGAAAAACAGGGAACTATGGCTACACCTTC.

The J gene is TRBJ2-2, the V gene TRBV16; TRBD1 aligns across 7 bases. Germline loops: CDR1 KGHSY, CDR2 FQNENV. This CDR3 region has 18 residues. V shed 1 base and J 1 base; nucleotides not matched to a gene: 9. CDR3 nucleotides: TGTGCCAGCAGCCAATTCTTCGGGACAGCTAGGAACACCGGGGAGCTGTTTTTT. Amino acids: CASSQFFGTARNTGELFF.

The J gene is TRBJ2-5, the V gene TRBV28, with 8 bases fitting TRBD2. Germline loops: CDR1 MDHEN, CDR2 SYDVKM. V lost 2 bases, J lost 5 bases, and 7 bases stayed unmatched. This CDR3 spans 15 amino acids. This chain's CDR3 is CASSLAGGGGETQYF. The CDR3 DNA follows: TGTGCCAGCAGTTTAGCGGGAGGTGGGGGGGAGACCCAGTACTTC. Complete variable domain (other parts from reference TRBV28 and TRBJ2-5): DVKVTQSSRYLVKRTGEKVFLECVQDMDHENMFWYRQDPGLGLRLIYFSYDVKMKEKGDIPEGYSVSREKKERFSLILESASTNQTSMYLCASSLAGGGGETQYFGPGTRLLVL.

Concerning this clone itself: Other DNA variants within this sample encode the same CDR3. The chain links TRBV3-1 (or the pseudogene TRBV3-2) to TRBJ1-1; D unclear. The germline V gene has CDR1 LGHDT and CDR2 YNNKEL (reference sequence). The CDR3 is 13 amino acids. Trimming shortened V by 4 bases and J by 1 base, and 7 bases separated the two germline ends. The CDR3 sequence is CASSLQENTEAFF. As DNA, the CDR3 is TGTGCCAGCAGCCTCCAGGAGAACACTGAAGCTTTCTTT.

The rearrangement joins TRBV12-3 or TRBV12-4 to TRBJ1-5; 7 bases match TRBD1. V was pared by 3 bases and J by 4 bases, with 0 bases of the junction left unmatched. This CDR3 region has 13 residues. DNA for the CDR3: TGTGCCAGCAGTTTGGACAGGAATCAGCCCCAGCATTTT. Protein product: CASSLDRNQPQHF.

This clone showed up just once. CDR3 in amino acids: CAAGGLNTEAFF. CDR3 bases: TGTGCTGCTGGGGGCTTGAACACTGAAGCTTTCTTT. The chain uses TRBV28 and TRBJ1-1, with D perhaps TRBD1 (6 bases). Germline lookup yields CDR1 MDHEN and CDR2 SYDVKM. The CDR3 spans 12 residues.

The V and J genes are TRBV5-1 and TRBJ2-1; 7 bases map to TRBD1. The germline V gene has CDR1 SGHRS and CDR2 YFSETQ. The CDR3 is 16 amino acids. Trimming cost V 0 bases and J 0 bases; bases outside gene matches: 3. The CDR3 DNA follows: TGCGCCAGCAGCTTGGAAAGGGACAGCTCCTACAATGAGCAGTTCTTC. Encoded protein: CASSLERDSSYNEQFF. The full variable domain, with the rest looked up from reference TRBV5-1 and TRBJ2-1, is KAGVTQTPRYLIKTRGQQVTLSCSPISGHRSVSWYQQTPGQGLQFLFEYFSETQRNKGNFPGRFSGRQFSNSRSEMNVSTLELGDSALYLCASSLERDSSYNEQFFGPGTRLTVL.

The rearrangement joins TRBV10-3 to TRBJ1-6, with TRBD1 matching over 10 bases. Germline CDR1 reads ENHRY; CDR2 reads SYGVKD. CDR3 length equals 15 residues. The ends lost 6 bases at V and 6 bases at J; junction bases unmatched: 5. The DNA for the CDR3 is TGTGCCATCAGGGGGACAGGGGAAATTAATTCACCCCTCCACTTT. Amino acid sequence: CAIRGTGEINSPLHF.

This clone was detected only a few times. The J gene is TRBJ2-7, the V gene TRBV12-2; the table's D call, TRBD2, has no DNA check behind it. TRBV12-2 is labeled a pseudogene. The CDR3 has 13 residues. CDR3 DNA sequence: TGTGCAAGTCGGTTGTCCGGGGGTCACGAGCAGTACTTC. Its protein product is CASRLSGGHEQYF.

The rearrangement joins TRBV7-9 to TRBJ1-1; no clear D. The CDR3 contains 15 residues. Trimming shortened V by 0 bases and J by 5 bases, and 13 bases separated the two germline ends. Germline values: CDR1 SEHNR, CDR2 FQNEAQ (reference sequence). The CDR3 loop is CASSLALPGSTEAFF. CDR3 bases: TGTGCCAGCAGCTTAGCGCTTCCGGGATCAACTGAAGCTTTCTTT.

The chain recombines TRBV28 with TRBJ2-7, with 14 bases fitting TRBD2. Looked up from germline, CDR1 is MDHEN and CDR2 is SYDVKM. J gave up 5 bases and V 4 bases, and 7 bases lay outside the gene matches. The CDR3 spans 16 residues. The CDR3 loop reads CASSSPGLAGGNEQYF. In nucleotides, the CDR3 is TGTGCCAGCAGTTCCCCCGGACTAGCGGGAGGTAACGAGCAGTACTTC.

The rearrangement joins TRBV9 to TRBJ2-1; 8 bases fit TRBD1. Germline-derived CDR1 and CDR2 are SGDLS and YYNGEE. With V trimmed by 4 bases and J by 7 bases, 7 bases remained unmatched. The CDR3 runs to 14 residues. The CDR3 loop is CASSSRTGRNEQFF. CDR3 nucleotides: TGTGCCAGCAGCTCCCGGACAGGGAGAAATGAGCAGTTCTTC.

This clone occurred once. This chain connects TRBV6-5 to TRBJ2-5, with no clear D. V was cut by 2 bases and J by 5 bases, with 12 bases left in between. There are 14 residues in the CDR3. The germline gives CDR1 MNHEY, CDR2 SVGAGI. The CDR3 is CASSYLLAFETQYF. In DNA form, the CDR3 reads TGTGCCAGCAGTTACCTTCTTGCGTTCGAGACCCAGTACTTC.

The rearrangement uses TRBV9 and TRBJ2-3, with 13 bases aligning to TRBD2. The V gene's germline CDR1 is SGDLS and CDR2 YYNGEE. With V trimmed by 4 bases and J by 1 base, 15 bases remained unmatched. This CDR3 has 20 amino acids. The CDR3 region is CASSPLRTSGSSLGTDTQYF. For the CDR3, the DNA is TGTGCCAGCAGCCCCTTAAGGACTAGCGGGAGTAGTTTAGGCACAGATACGCAGTATTTT.

V usage is TRBV2 and J usage is TRBJ2-1; TRBD2 agrees at 13 bases. V dropped 2 bases and J dropped 8; count of bases not matched to a gene: 15. Germline V gene lookup returns CDR1 SNHLY and CDR2 FYNNEI. This CDR3 comprises 19 residues. The CDR3 is CASSESAGTSGNHRDEQFF. In nucleotides, the CDR3 is TGTGCCAGCAGTGAATCTGCCGGGACTAGCGGGAACCACAGGGATGAGCAGTTCTTC.

The rearrangement uses TRBV28 and TRBJ1-2, with 8 positions matching TRBD1. The V and J ends lost 2 bases and 3 bases, in that order; junction bases with no gene match: 8. In germline, CDR1 is MDHEN, CDR2 SYDVKM. The CDR3 consists of 16 residues. The CDR3 nucleotides are TGTGCCAGCAGTTTAATGTTGGGACAGGACGACTATGGCTACACCTTC. It translates to CASSLMLGQDDYGYTF.

The sample holds one count of this clone. J is TRBJ2-1 and V is TRBV5-1, with 9 bases identical to TRBD1. Germline loops: CDR1 SGHRS, CDR2 YFSETQ. The CDR3 length is 14 residues. Trimming at V came to 3 bases and at J to 6 bases, leaving 4 bases not matched to a gene. The CDR3 DNA reads as TGCGCCAGCAGCTGGACAGGGGTACCCAATGAGCAGTTCTTC. Its protein product is CASSWTGVPNEQFF.

This sequence joins TRBV18 and TRBJ1-2; unclear D gene. From germline, CDR1 is KGHSH and CDR2 LQKENI. V was pared by 3 bases and J by 0 bases, with 8 bases between. The CDR3 covers 14 residues. The CDR3 here is CASSPEQTNYGYTF. In DNA form, the CDR3 reads TGTGCCAGCTCACCTGAACAGACTAACTATGGCTACACCTTC.

The J gene is TRBJ1-2, the V gene TRBV10-1; the D is unclear. This CDR3 comprises 13 residues. Trimming took off 5 bases at V and 8 bases at J, with 15 bases between the two ends. The germline CDR1 and CDR2 sequences are WNHNN and SYGVQD (reference sequence). For the CDR3, the DNA is TGCGCCAGCAGTCAATCTCGGGTGGAGGGCTACACCTTC. Translation: CASSQSRVEGYTF.

V is TRBV5-4 and J is TRBJ1-2; D gene ambiguous. V was shortened by 6 bases and J by 0 bases, with 15 bases between the two germline ends. Germline CDR1 is SGHNT and CDR2 is YYREEE (reference sequence). This CDR3 comprises 15 residues. CDR3 DNA: TGTGCCAGCACCTTCCCCGGGAGACCTAACTATGGCTACACCTTC. It specifies CASTFPGRPNYGYTF.

The chain is built from TRBV6-2 or TRBV6-3 and TRBJ2-1, with 9 bases fitting TRBD2. The CDR3 has 16 amino acids. V gave up 2 bases and J gave up 4 bases; unmatched junction bases: 6. Germline-derived CDR1 and CDR2 are MNHEY and SVGEGT. CDR3 amino acids: CASSYGRGGRYNEQFF. Written as DNA, the CDR3 is TGTGCCAGCAGTTACGGGCGGGGGGGCCGATACAATGAGCAGTTCTTC.

This clone was detected once. This chain links TRBV5-1 with TRBJ2-2; 10 bases match TRBD2. The CDR3 consists of 18 residues. With 4 bases clipped from V and 1 base from J, the junction kept 10 bases outside the gene matches. Germline assignment: CDR1 SGHRS and CDR2 YFSETQ. The CDR3 loop is CASSLLILAGGNTGELFF. The CDR3 DNA reads TGCGCCAGCAGCCTACTGATCTTAGCGGGAGGGAACACCGGGGAGCTGTTTTTT.

This clone appeared once. In the same sample, other DNA sequences code for this CDR3. This rearrangement joins TRBV5-1 to TRBJ1-4; 10 positions match TRBD1. CDR3 length: 14 amino acids. With V trimmed by 4 bases and J by 6 bases, 3 bases remained unmatched. Looked up from germline, CDR1 is SGHRS and CDR2 is YFSETQ. The CDR3 is CASSLDRGDEKLFF. The CDR3 bases are TGCGCCAGCAGCCTGGACAGGGGGGATGAAAAACTGTTTTTT.

This rearrangement joins TRBV5-1 to TRBJ1-5; 8 bases line up with TRBD1. This CDR3 has 16 amino acids. Trimming removed 0 bases from V and 5 bases from J; junction bases left unmatched: 7. Germline loops: CDR1 SGHRS, CDR2 YFSETQ. CDR3 loop: CASSLGAGGTYQPQHF. In nucleotides, the CDR3 is TGCGCCAGCAGCTTGGGGGCAGGGGGCACGTATCAGCCCCAGCATTTT.